Below, 10 T cell receptor beta chains from the same sample are listed, as sequenced in a study of T cell responses to AZD1222 COVID-19 vaccine. Sequencing used immunoSEQ multiplex PCR; TCRdb keeps in-frame clones, though not all of them. The sample contains fewer than 120,000 clones, 80% to 90% of which appear only once. Sequencing used peripheral blood, obtained 28 days after the second AZD1222 dose. Receptor source: an adult who received the AZD1222 COVID-19 vaccine.

This clone is a singleton in its sample. The chain employs TRBV7-9 and TRBJ1-1; D not resolved. Trimming removed 4 bases at V and 5 bases at J, with 14 bases between. CDR1 is SEHNR and CDR2 is FQNEAQ in the germline V gene (reference sequence). The CDR3 has 14 amino acids. As DNA, the CDR3 is TGTGCCAGCAGCTCAAGGGCGCTTTTAACTGAAGCTTTCTTT. Protein: CASSSRALLTEAFF.

The chain recombines TRBV19 with TRBJ2-6, with no clear D. The CDR3 has 17 amino acids. Germline CDR1 is LNHDA and CDR2 is SQIVND (reference sequence). V was shortened by 1 base and J by 0 bases, with 10 bases between the two germline ends. As DNA, the CDR3 is TGTGCCAGTAGTATAGGATGGCAGCTCTCTGGGGCCAACGTCCTGACTTTC. This gives the protein CASSIGWQLSGANVLTF.

With respect to this clone: Mismatch with germline at one junction end may stem from a read error. Other DNA sequences in the same sample also yield this CDR3. The chain carries TRBV28 and TRBJ1-5, with D possibly being TRBD1 (5 bases). CDR1 and CDR2 from the germline V gene are MDHEN and SYDVKM. The CDR3 is made up of 13 amino acids. CDR3 sequence (DNA): TGTGCCAGCGGCAGGGAGGGCAATCAACCCCAGCATTTT. Translated, it gives CASGREGNQPQHF.

The rearrangement uses TRBV5-5 and TRBJ2-3; 8 nucleotides line up with TRBD2. The ends lost 7 bases at V and 3 bases at J; junction bases unmatched: 10. CDR3 length: 15 residues. Germline assignment: CDR1 SGHKS and CDR2 YYEKEE (reference sequence). Written as DNA, the CDR3 is TGTGCCAGCGGACGGGGCGGGGGGCTAACAGATACGCAGTATTTT. This codes for CASGRGGGLTDTQYF.

The J gene is TRBJ1-2, the V gene TRBV19; D call uncertain. Germline values: CDR1 LNHDA, CDR2 SQIVND (reference sequence). Trimming pared 3 bases from V and 8 bases from J, leaving 25 bases between. The CDR3 is 17 residues long. CDR3 sequence (DNA): TGTGCCAGTAGTATCGGAGCCCTCCTCCCTCGGCCGGGAGGCTACACCTTC. Protein: CASSIGALLPRPGGYTF.

This clone was seen more than once but under ten times. Written as DNA, the CDR3 is TGTGCCAGCAGCCAAGAATGGGGGGGCGCCGGCTATGGCTACACCTTC. This codes for CASSQEWGGAGYGYTF. V is TRBV4-2 and J is TRBJ1-2; TRBD1 is a possible D gene (6 bases). V was shortened by 0 bases and J by 4 bases, with 15 bases between the two germline ends. The CDR3 runs to 16 residues. Germline V lookup: CDR1 LGHNA, CDR2 YNFKEQ.

The sample holds one count of this clone. DNA for the CDR3: TGTGCCAGCAGCTCCTGGAATGAAAAACTGTTTTTT. This gives the protein CASSSWNEKLFF. The V gene is TRBV7-9, the J gene TRBJ1-4; no firm D call. Trimming shortened V by 4 bases and J by 5 bases, and 5 bases separated the two germline ends. The length of the CDR3 is 12 residues. Germline V gene sequence: CDR1 SEHNR, CDR2 FQNEAQ (reference sequence).

With respect to this clone: This sample includes further DNA sequences coding for the same CDR3. The chain uses TRBV5-1 and TRBJ1-6; D is possibly TRBD1 (6 bases). Trimming removed 3 bases at V and 3 bases at J, with 7 bases between. Germline lookup yields CDR1 SGHRS and CDR2 YFSETQ. This CDR3 is 14 amino acids long. The CDR3 here is CASSSQGYNSPLHF. In nucleotides, the CDR3 is TGCGCCAGCAGCTCACAGGGCTATAATTCACCCCTCCACTTT.

V gene TRBV5-1 combines with J gene TRBJ2-2; TRBD1 aligns across 10 bases. Germline V gene lookup returns CDR1 SGHRS and CDR2 YFSETQ. The J segment lost 2 bases and the V segment lost 4 bases, leaving 5 bases of the junction unmatched. The CDR3 loop spans 16 amino acids. This CDR3 reads CASSQLTGGNTGELFF. CDR3 DNA sequence: TGCGCCAGCAGCCAACTGACAGGGGGCAACACCGGGGAGCTGTTTTTT.

The chain has TRBV27 and TRBJ1-5; tentatively, D is TRBD1 (6 bases). CDR3 length equals 14 residues. V was cut by 4 bases and J by 9 bases, with 16 bases left in between. The germline V gene has CDR1 MNHEY and CDR2 SMNVEV (reference sequence). The CDR3 region is CASSSQGPERPQHF. As DNA, the CDR3 is TGTGCCAGCAGTTCCCAGGGGCCTGAGAGGCCCCAGCATTTT.